These T cell receptor beta chains were read from a single sample in a study of cytomegalovirus exposure and HLA in healthy donors. Data came from immunoSEQ multiplex PCR; TCRdb stores just in-frame clones and leaves some out. The table shows under 200,000 clones, with roughly 85% occurring only once. The specimen was PBMCs. Source of these receptors: a woman aged 45-59 years in good health and CMV-seronegative. Each CDR3 is given with its conserved first and last residue. The D gene is left open where the match is weak.

CDR3: CASSVGPGGGYTIYF
D: .
J: TRBJ1-3
V: TRBV9

CDR3: CASKDWGARPGGRARVTGELFF
D: TRBD2
J: TRBJ2-2
V: TRBV19

CDR3: CASSPRLAGGTDTQYF
D: TRBD2
J: TRBJ2-3
V: TRBV9

CDR3: CASSALGAVQETQYF
D: .
J: TRBJ2-5
V: TRBV9

CDR3: CASSINRGEQYF
D: TRBD1
J: TRBJ2-7
V: TRBV7-8

CDR3: CASSLFAGLENTEAFF
D: .
J: TRBJ1-1
V: TRBV27

CDR3: CASSLGGGSSYEQYF
D: TRBD2
J: TRBJ2-7
V: TRBV28

CDR3: CASSLIPGVTEAFF
D: .
J: TRBJ1-1
V: TRBV27

CDR3: CASSDRQGVSQPQHF
D: TRBD1
J: TRBJ1-5
V: TRBV7-6

CDR3: CASSLGGIPRGEQFF
D: .
J: TRBJ2-1
V: TRBV7-9

CDR3: CASKTAPGNTIYF
D: .
J: TRBJ1-3
V: TRBV27

CDR3: CASSVVVGQGKETQYF
D: TRBD1
J: TRBJ2-5
V: TRBV9

CDR3: CASSPGGFSYNEQFF
D: TRBD1
J: TRBJ2-1
V: TRBV11-2

CDR3: CASRSTPSYEQYF
D: .
J: TRBJ2-7
V: TRBV27

CDR3: CAWRKGLAPREQYF
D: TRBD2
J: TRBJ2-5
V: TRBV30

CDR3: CAWSVWGQGTF
D: .
J: TRBJ1-2
V: TRBV30

CDR3: CASRTGGDNSPLHF
D: TRBD1
J: TRBJ1-6
V: TRBV28

CDR3: CASSQPSGSGHEQYF
D: TRBD2
J: TRBJ2-7
V: TRBV4-1

CDR3: CSARLQQGIETQYF
D: TRBD1
J: TRBJ2-5
V: TRBV29-1

CDR3: CASSLADRLSYEQYF
D: TRBD1
J: TRBJ2-7
V: TRBV7-9

CDR3: CASSDRDRVYEQYF
D: TRBD1
J: TRBJ2-7
V: TRBV28

CDR3: CASSLVASGTRYTGELFF
D: TRBD2
J: TRBJ2-2
V: TRBV5-1

CDR3: CASSGGGYYGYTF
D: .
J: TRBJ1-2
V: TRBV6-4

CDR3: CASSLKTGNEKLFF
D: TRBD1
J: TRBJ1-4
V: TRBV5-4

CDR3: CASSLAPGLAGGEQYF
D: TRBD2
J: TRBJ2-7
V: TRBV11-1

CDR3: CASNPAQGTNTEAFF
D: .
J: TRBJ1-1
V: TRBV9